The 12 T cell receptor beta chains given below trace back to one sample, sequenced in a study of cytomegalovirus exposure and HLA in healthy donors. The PCR made use of 60 Vbeta and 13 Jbeta primers. Produced via immunoSEQ multiplex PCR; TCRdb's table is partial and in-frame only. The sample gives 85,000 to 100,000 clones, 64% of which show up once; roughly 3.2% is in the top ten. Sequencing was carried out using PBMCs. These receptor sequences come from a man between 60 and 70 years old in good health and CMV-seronegative.

The rearrangement links TRBV5-6 to TRBJ1-2, with D perhaps matching TRBD1 (5 bases). The germline V gene encodes CDR1 SGHDT and CDR2 YYEEEE. The V gene lost 4 bases and the J gene lost 8 bases, with 18 bases spanning the gap. The CDR3 totals 14 residues. The CDR3 DNA is TGTGCCAGCAGCGGGGGACTCGTGGATCGGGGCTACACCTTC. Translating it yields CASSGGLVDRGYTF.

J is TRBJ2-5 and V is TRBV20-1, with no clear D. In germline, CDR1 is DFQATT, CDR2 SNEGSKA (reference sequence). V lost 5 bases to trimming and J lost 5 bases, with 9 bases between them. CDR3 length equals 11 residues. Here the CDR3 reads CSAYMVETQYF. The CDR3 DNA sequence: TGCAGTGCTTACATGGTGGAGACCCAGTACTTC.

The sample holds a few counts of this clone. The rearrangement uses TRBV5-1 and TRBJ2-1; 7 bases line up with TRBD2. This CDR3 is built from 15 residues. V shed 0 bases, J shed 4 bases, and the junction held 4 bases outside the gene matches. The V gene's germline CDR1 is SGHRS and CDR2 YFSETQ. In nucleotides, the CDR3 is TGCGCCAGCAGCTTGGGTGGACTAGAGTACAATGAGCAGTTCTTC. Its protein product is CASSLGGLEYNEQFF. The complete variable domain, with remaining parts taken from reference TRBV5-1 and TRBJ2-1, reads KAGVTQTPRYLIKTRGQQVTLSCSPISGHRSVSWYQQTPGQGLQFLFEYFSETQRNKGNFPGRFSGRQFSNSRSEMNVSTLELGDSALYLCASSLGGLEYNEQFFGPGTRLTVL.

The V gene is TRBV6-5, the J gene TRBJ1-1; TRBD1 matches at 7 bases. Germline values: CDR1 MNHEY, CDR2 SVGAGI. V lost 6 bases to trimming and J lost 1 base; unmatched junction nucleotides: 8. This CDR3 spans 15 amino acids. This CDR3 reads CASSPPGQRNTEAFF. Written as DNA, the CDR3 is TGTGCCAGCAGCCCACCGGGACAGAGGAACACTGAAGCTTTCTTT.

This chain connects TRBV14 to TRBJ2-1, with D perhaps matching TRBD2 (5 bases). There are 14 residues in the CDR3. Germline assignment: CDR1 SGHDN and CDR2 FVKESK. The germline V and J ends were trimmed by 6 bases and 7 bases, with 16 bases remaining between them. Here the CDR3 reads CASSTASLLNEQFF. CDR3 coding DNA: TGTGCCAGCAGTACGGCTAGCCTCTTAAATGAGCAGTTCTTC.

V is TRBV29-1 and J is TRBJ1-4, with TRBD1 matching 9 bases. This CDR3 has 14 amino acids. Germline lookup yields CDR1 SQVTM and CDR2 ANQGSEA. The trim removed 5 bases at V and 8 bases at J, leaving 9 bases unmatched. For the CDR3, the DNA is TGCAGCGTTTACGAGACAGGGGGTGGCGAAAAACTGTTTTTT. It yields the protein CSVYETGGGEKLFF.

This clone occurred a few times. V and J are TRBV19 and TRBJ1-4; D may be TRBD1 (5 bases). There are 13 residues in the CDR3. Trimming took off 5 bases at V and 5 bases at J, with 9 bases between the two ends. Germline V gene lookup returns CDR1 LNHDA and CDR2 SQIVND (reference sequence). DNA for the CDR3: TGTGCCAGTAGTTGGGCAGGGAATGAAAAACTGTTTTTT. It is translated as CASSWAGNEKLFF. The full variable domain, completed using reference TRBV19 and TRBJ1-4, is DGGITQSPKYLFRKEGQNVTLSCEQNLNHDAMYWYRQDPGQGLRLIYYSQIVNDFQKGDIAEGYSVSREKKESFPLTVTSAQKNPTAFYLCASSWAGNEKLFFGSGTQLSVL.

The CDR3 protein is CASSLDLGSYEQYF. The CDR3 coding sequence is TGTGCCAGCAGCTTAGATCTCGGCTCCTACGAGCAGTACTTC. The rearrangement uses TRBV11-2 and TRBJ2-7; D remains ambiguous. Trimming stripped 0 bases from V and 0 bases from J, with 6 bases between. The CDR3 covers 14 residues. The germline V gene encodes CDR1 SGHAT and CDR2 FQNNGV.

The CDR3 region has the DNA TGCGCCAGCAGCCAAGCTGGTCGGGGGGTCGGGGAGCTGTTTTTT. Residues: CASSQAGRGVGELFF. The chain couples TRBV4-1 to TRBJ2-2; 7 nucleotides align to TRBD2. Trimming removed 1 base from V and 7 bases from J; junction bases left unmatched: 6. CDR3 length: 15 amino acids. Per germline, CDR1 MGHRA and CDR2 YSYEKL.

This clone was observed once. The V call is TRBV19, the J call TRBJ1-2; 9 nucleotides align to TRBD1. This CDR3 region has 14 residues. Germline V lookup: CDR1 LNHDA, CDR2 SQIVND (reference sequence). V shed 5 bases and J 8 bases; nucleotides not matched to a gene: 9. CDR3 residues: CASSSWAGQGGYTF. In DNA form, the CDR3 reads TGTGCCAGTAGTTCGTGGGCGGGACAGGGCGGCTACACCTTC.

The chain joins TRBV29-1 to TRBJ2-2, with D perhaps matching TRBD1 (6 bases). Trimming took off 7 bases at V and 1 base at J, with 16 bases between the two ends. The CDR3 sequence is 15 residues long. Germline assignment: CDR1 SQVTM and CDR2 ANQGSEA. CDR3 bases: TGCAGCGCGGCAGGGGTACAGAGGAACACCGGGGAGCTGTTTTTT. Protein sequence: CSAAGVQRNTGELFF.

CDR3 in DNA: TGTGCCAGCAGCGCGTTACAGGGACTGAACACTGAAGCTTTCTTT. This gives the protein CASSALQGLNTEAFF. The V call is TRBV9, the J call TRBJ1-1; a weak D match, TRBD1 (6 bases). Germline CDR1 and CDR2: SGDLS and YYNGEE. Trimming shortened V by 3 bases and J by 0 bases, and 12 bases separated the two germline ends. The CDR3 totals 15 residues.